This T cell receptor beta chain is drawn from a study of T cell responses to AZD1222 COVID-19 vaccine. Whole-study results and caveats: Nearly half of spike-specific TCRs reportedly target variant regions that are unmutated in the B.1.351 and B.1.1.7 variants. Donor demographics were predominantly white British with a female majority; clonal diversity may be underestimated. The study found vaccine-associated CD4 TCRs spanning spike, dominant at 160-218 and 743-854.

The CDR3 totals 17 residues. Germline V gene data show CDR1 as SGHTS and CDR2 as YDEGEE. J was trimmed by 5 bases and V by 0 bases; bases with no gene match: 5. As for this clone: The target antigen is unknown.

TCRdb's copy holds only in-frame clones and misses some; the assay was immunoSEQ multiplex PCR. Among 170,000 or so clones, 75% to 90% were seen once, and the ten largest hold 2.6%. This sequence joins TRBV5-8 and TRBJ2-2; 12 bases are shared with TRBD2. Material: peripheral blood, obtained on day 0 of AZD1222 vaccination. The sequence was collected from an adult in good health. The CDR3 protein is CASSLVTSGSYTGELFF. The CDR3 DNA follows: TGTGCCAGCAGCTTGGTGACTAGCGGGAGTTATACCGGGGAGCTGTTTTTT.